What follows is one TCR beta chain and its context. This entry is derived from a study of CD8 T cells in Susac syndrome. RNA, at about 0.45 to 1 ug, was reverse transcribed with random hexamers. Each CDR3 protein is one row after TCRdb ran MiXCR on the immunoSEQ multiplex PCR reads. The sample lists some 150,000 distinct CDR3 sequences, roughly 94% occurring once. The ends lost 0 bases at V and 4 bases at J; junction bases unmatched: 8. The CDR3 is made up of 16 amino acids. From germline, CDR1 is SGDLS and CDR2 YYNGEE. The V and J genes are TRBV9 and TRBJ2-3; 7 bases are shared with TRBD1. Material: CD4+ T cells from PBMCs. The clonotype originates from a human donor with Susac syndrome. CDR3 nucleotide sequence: TGTGCCAGCAGCGTAGGAGGACAGGTTGTATCAGATACGCAGTATTTT. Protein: CASSVGGQVVSDTQYF.